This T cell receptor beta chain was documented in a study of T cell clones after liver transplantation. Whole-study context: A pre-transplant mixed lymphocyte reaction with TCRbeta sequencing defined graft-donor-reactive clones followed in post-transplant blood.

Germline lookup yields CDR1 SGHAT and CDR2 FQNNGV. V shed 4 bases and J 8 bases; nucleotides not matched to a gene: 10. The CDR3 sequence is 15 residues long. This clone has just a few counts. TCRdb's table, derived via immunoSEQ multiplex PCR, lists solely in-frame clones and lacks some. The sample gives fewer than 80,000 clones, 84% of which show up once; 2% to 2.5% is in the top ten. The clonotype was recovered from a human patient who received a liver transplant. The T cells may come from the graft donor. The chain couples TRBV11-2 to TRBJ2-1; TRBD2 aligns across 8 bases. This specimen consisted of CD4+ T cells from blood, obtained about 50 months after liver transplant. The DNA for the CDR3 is TGTGCCAGCAGCTCGAACAGCGGGAGAGCCTATGAGCAGTTCTTC. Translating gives CASSSNSGRAYEQFF.